These 16 T cell receptor beta chains share one sample of origin, sequenced in a study of tissue T cells after allogeneic stem cell transplantation. The data were produced by immunoSEQ multiplex PCR, yet TCRdb's version contains in-frame clones alone and is incomplete. In the table there are about 4,700 clones, approximately 69% of which are singletons. Source: duodenal tissue, taken at autopsy. These receptors were taken from a female patient aged 18 to 50 with steroid-refractory graft-versus-host disease after an allogeneic stem cell transplant. The graft donor may be the source of some T cells.

The rearrangement links TRBV10-3 to TRBJ2-7; 8 bases agree with TRBD2. The CDR3 sequence is 14 residues long. The trim removed 4 bases at V and 4 bases at J, leaving 6 bases unmatched. Per the germline V gene, CDR1 is ENHRY and CDR2 is SYGVKD. As DNA, the CDR3 is TGTGCCATCAGTGCCGAGCGGGGGCCTTACGAGCAGTACTTC. It yields the protein CAISAERGPYEQYF.

The chain employs TRBV7-2 and TRBJ2-7, with TRBD2 identical over 14 bases. The V gene end was trimmed by 5 bases and the J gene end by 6 bases; junction bases not matched to a gene: 3. This CDR3 is built from 14 residues. Germline V gene data show CDR1 as SGHTA and CDR2 as FQGNSA. CDR3 nucleotide sequence: TGTGCCAGCAGCCTGACTAGCGGGAGGGGCGAGCAGTACTTC. It codes for CASSLTSGRGEQYF.

This clone was counted a single time. The chain joins TRBV10-3 to TRBJ2-1, with a weak D call TRBD2 (5 bases). The CDR3 spans 13 residues. Germline assignment: CDR1 ENHRY and CDR2 SYGVKD. Between the trimmed V and J ends, which lost 6 bases and 0 bases, there was a span of 6 bases. In DNA form, the CDR3 reads TGTGCCATCAGGAGGGACTCCTACAATGAGCAGTTCTTC. Its protein is CAIRRDSYNEQFF.

The chain carries TRBV7-3 and TRBJ2-6, with 7 positions matching TRBD1. The CDR3 spans 15 residues. Germline CDR1 and CDR2: SGHTA and FQGTGA. The junction had 4 bases not matched to a gene; V was cut back by 5 bases and J by 3 bases. Here the CDR3 reads CASSPRGRGANVLTF. The CDR3 DNA is TGTGCCAGCAGCCCGAGGGGGCGTGGGGCCAACGTCCTGACTTTC. Full variable domain (remainder filled in from reference TRBV7-3 and TRBJ2-6): GAGVSQTPSNKVTEKGKYVELRCDPISGHTALYWYRQSLGQGPEFLIYFQGTGAADDSGLPNDRFFAVRPEGSVSTLKIQRTERGDSAVYLCASSPRGRGANVLTFGAGSRLTVL.

A few counts support this clone. The J gene is TRBJ2-7, the V gene TRBV13; 7 bases agree with TRBD2. The length of the CDR3 is 13 residues. Trimming at V came to 0 bases and at J to 7 bases, leaving 3 bases not matched to a gene. Germline V gene lookup returns CDR1 PRHDT and CDR2 FYEKMQ (reference sequence). The CDR3 loop is CASSLGASGEQYF. CDR3 DNA: TGTGCCAGCAGCTTAGGAGCTAGCGGAGAGCAGTACTTC.

A single count supports this clone. The chain is built from TRBV19 and TRBJ1-1; 11 bases are shared with TRBD1. The CDR3 spans 15 residues. From germline, CDR1 is LNHDA and CDR2 SQIVND (reference sequence). V shed 5 bases and J 5 bases; nucleotides not matched to a gene: 7. Written as DNA, the CDR3 is TGTGCCAGTAGTGCTGGGACAGGGGGGGGGACTGAAGCTTTCTTT. This gives the protein CASSAGTGGGTEAFF.

This clone was seen a handful of times. The chain has TRBV14 and TRBJ2-7; 7 bases align to TRBD1. V shed 8 bases and J 2 bases; nucleotides not matched to a gene: 6. Germline-derived CDR1 and CDR2 are SGHDN and FVKESK. This CDR3 is built from 13 residues. The CDR3, as DNA: TGTGCCAGCTCCAACAGGGGCCCCTACGAGCAGTACTTC. Protein sequence: CASSNRGPYEQYF.

This clone was recorded a few times. The gene calls are TRBV6-5 and TRBJ1-4; D is undetermined. CDR1 is MNHEY and CDR2 is SVGAGI in the germline V gene. This CDR3 has 14 residues. Trimming removed 2 bases from V and 6 bases from J, with 10 bases in between. DNA of the CDR3: TGTGCCAGCAGTTACCAGGTGGCTGATGAAAAACTGTTTTTT. Its protein product is CASSYQVADEKLFF.

This clone was detected once. CDR3 amino acids: CAISRDRADSPLHF. Written as DNA, the CDR3 is TGTGCCATCAGTAGGGACAGGGCTGATTCACCCCTCCACTTT. The J gene is TRBJ1-6, the V gene TRBV10-3, with 9 bases identical to TRBD1. CDR3 length: 14 amino acids. V shed 5 bases, J shed 8 bases, and the junction held 4 bases outside the gene matches. Germline V lookup: CDR1 ENHRY, CDR2 SYGVKD.

This chain connects TRBV5-5 to TRBJ2-1; TRBD2 matches 12 bases. With V trimmed by 1 base and J by 1 base, 9 bases remained unmatched. Germline CDR1 is SGHKS and CDR2 is YYEKEE (reference sequence). The CDR3 sequence is 19 residues long. The CDR3 DNA reads as TGTGCCAGCAGCTTGTCCGGGACTAGCGGGCGAGGGTCCTACAATGAGCAGTTCTTC. This translates into CASSLSGTSGRGSYNEQFF.

The chain is built from TRBV27 and TRBJ1-4; D is unclear. V was clipped by 4 bases and J by 5 bases, with 14 bases between them. Germline lookup yields CDR1 MNHEY and CDR2 SMNVEV (reference sequence). The CDR3 loop spans 15 amino acids. The CDR3 sequence: CASSSDRARNEKLFF. In DNA form, the CDR3 reads TGTGCCAGCAGTTCTGACCGGGCGCGGAATGAAAAACTGTTTTTT.

The chain links TRBV7-2 to TRBJ2-7, with 10 bases fitting TRBD2. The germline V gene has CDR1 SGHTA and CDR2 FQGNSA. The CDR3 contains 17 residues. The trim removed 2 bases at V and 2 bases at J, leaving 9 bases unmatched. The DNA of the CDR3 is TGTGCCAGCAGCTTAAGGATTAGCGGGAGGTCTCCCTACGAGCAGTACTTC. It codes for CASSLRISGRSPYEQYF.

The V call is TRBV6-5, the J call TRBJ2-5; TRBD1 might be the D (5 bases). V dropped 2 bases and J dropped 2 bases, with 12 bases sitting between them. This CDR3 spans 15 amino acids. The germline V gene has CDR1 MNHEY and CDR2 SVGAGI. The CDR3 protein is CASSYRGFPQETQYF. In DNA, the CDR3 is TGTGCCAGCAGTTACAGGGGTTTCCCTCAAGAGACCCAGTACTTC.

The chain links TRBV9 to TRBJ2-7, with D unclear. V shed 3 bases and J shed 2 bases, with 12 bases lying between them. CDR3 length: 14 amino acids. CDR1 SGDLS and CDR2 YYNGEE come from the germline V gene. This CDR3 reads CASSAAVRTYEQYF. The CDR3 DNA sequence: TGTGCCAGCAGCGCGGCGGTGCGCACCTACGAGCAGTACTTC.

In this sample, this clone turned up once. The V gene is TRBV29-1, the J gene TRBJ1-2; D remains ambiguous. Trimming shortened V by 1 base and J by 6 bases, and 9 bases separated the two germline ends. The CDR3 runs to 12 residues. Per germline, CDR1 SQVTM and CDR2 ANQGSEA. CDR3 nucleotide sequence: TGCAGCGTTGAAGGTGGTCAGAATGGCTACACCTTC. It codes for CSVEGGQNGYTF.

The chain uses TRBV7-6 and TRBJ2-1; possible D gene TRBD1, 6 bases. The germline V and J ends were trimmed by 4 bases and 4 bases, with 8 bases remaining between them. The CDR3 consists of 13 residues. Germline values: CDR1 SGHVS, CDR2 FNYEAQ. As DNA, the CDR3 is TGTGCCAGCAGCTGGACAGCGTACAATGAGCAGTTCTTC. As protein: CASSWTAYNEQFF.